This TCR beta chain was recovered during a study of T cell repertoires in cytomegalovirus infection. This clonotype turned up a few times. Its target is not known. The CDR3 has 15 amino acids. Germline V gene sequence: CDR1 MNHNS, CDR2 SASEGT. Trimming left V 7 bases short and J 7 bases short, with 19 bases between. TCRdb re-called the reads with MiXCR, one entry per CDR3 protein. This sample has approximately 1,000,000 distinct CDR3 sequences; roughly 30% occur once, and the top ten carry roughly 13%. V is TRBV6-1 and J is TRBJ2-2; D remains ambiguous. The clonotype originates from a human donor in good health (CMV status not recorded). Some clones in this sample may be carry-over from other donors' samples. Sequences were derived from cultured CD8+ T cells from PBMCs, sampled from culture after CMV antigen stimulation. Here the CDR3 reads CASTSAERHGGELFF. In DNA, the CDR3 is TGTGCCAGCACGTCAGCCGAGCGACACGGCGGGGAGCTGTTTTTT.